These 20 T cell receptor beta chains came from one sample sequenced in a study of T cells in Graves' hyperthyroidism and ophthalmopathy. TCR beta CDR3 regions were amplified from RNA. Carried out on the TCR CDR3, a first-round RT-PCR used the HTBI primer set. TCRdb reprocessed the multiplex PCR reads via MiXCR and lists one record per CDR3 protein. Altogether a few hundred thousand distinct CDR3 sequences are present, 14% to 15% being singletons, with the ten largest covering roughly 33%. Sequenced material: blood. The receptors stem from a woman aged 25 to 39 with Graves' hyperthyroidism.

This clonotype showed up many times. The rearrangement links TRBV11-2 to TRBJ2-5; 12 positions agree with TRBD2. The ends lost 6 bases at V and 4 bases at J; junction bases unmatched: 3. Germline V CDR1 and CDR2: SGHAT, FQNNGV. The CDR3 totals 14 residues. For the CDR3, the DNA is TGTGCCAGCAGAGCGGGACTAGCGGGAGAGACCCAGTACTTC. Its protein product is CASRAGLAGETQYF.

At least ten counts were recorded for this clonotype. The chain recombines TRBV18 with TRBJ2-2, with 7 bases identical to TRBD2. This CDR3 is built from 16 residues. The V and J ends lost 5 bases and 4 bases, in that order; junction bases with no gene match: 10. The germline V gene has CDR1 KGHSH and CDR2 LQKENI. The CDR3 loop is CASSSSRDYITGELFF. The CDR3 bases are TGTGCCAGCTCATCAAGCCGGGACTATATCACCGGGGAGCTGTTTTTT.

This clonotype was seen a handful of times. The chain links TRBV7-6 to TRBJ2-1; TRBD2 aligns across 10 bases. CDR1 SGHVS and CDR2 FNYEAQ come from the germline V gene. J was trimmed by 7 bases and V by 5 bases; bases with no gene match: 8. The CDR3 is 15 residues long. CDR3 bases: TGTGCCAGCAGCACCCCTAGCGGGAGTAAGAATGAGCAGTTCTTC. Amino acid sequence: CASSTPSGSKNEQFF. Complete variable domain (other parts from reference TRBV7-6 and TRBJ2-1): GAGVSQSPRYKVTKRGQDVALRCDPISGHVSLYWYRQALGQGPEFLTYFNYEAQQDKSGLPNDRFSAERPEGSISTLTIQRTEQRDSAMYRCASSTPSGSKNEQFFGPGTRLTVL.

This clonotype was detected ten times or more. This chain connects TRBV18 to TRBJ2-7, with TRBD2 as a possible D gene (6 bases). V shed 5 bases and J shed 6 bases, with 17 bases lying between them. This CDR3 spans 14 amino acids. Germline lookup yields CDR1 KGHSH and CDR2 LQKENI. The CDR3 nucleotides read TGTGCCAGCTCATCGCAGAGGGCGGGGCTCGAGCAGTACTTC. Residues: CASSSQRAGLEQYF.

About this clonotype itself: One end of the junction varies from germline; a read error may be responsible. This rearrangement joins TRBV27 to TRBJ2-7; a possible D gene is TRBD1 (5 bases). CDR1 and CDR2 (germline): MNHEY, SMNVEV (reference sequence). This CDR3 spans 15 amino acids. In DNA form, the CDR3 reads TGTGCCGGCAGTTCCGCGACAGAGAGCTCCTACGAGCAGTACTTC. The encoded protein is CAGSSATESSYEQYF.

This clonotype was picked up many times. In nucleotides, the CDR3 is TGTGCCAGCAGTTTTCTAGCGGGAGGGGACAAAAACATTCAGTACTTC. Protein product: CASSFLAGGDKNIQYF. V usage is TRBV28 and J usage is TRBJ2-4, with 12 bases matching TRBD2. The J segment lost 3 bases and the V segment lost 3 bases, leaving 3 bases of the junction unmatched. The CDR3 has 16 residues. Looked up from germline, CDR1 is MDHEN and CDR2 is SYDVKM.

This clonotype was picked up many times. The chain combines TRBV24-1 with TRBJ2-2; TRBD1 is a possible D gene (6 bases). Trimming cost V 0 bases and J 0 bases, with 7 bases left between them. The germline gives CDR1 KGHDR, CDR2 SFDVKD. The CDR3 covers 16 residues. Here the CDR3 reads CATSDLRQANTGELFF. CDR3 DNA sequence: TGTGCCACCAGTGATTTGCGACAGGCGAACACCGGGGAGCTGTTTTTT.

This clonotype was picked up many times. The genes are TRBV7-9 and TRBJ2-1; 7 bases fit TRBD2. The CDR3 length is 17 residues. Germline-derived CDR1 and CDR2 are SEHNR and FQNEAQ (reference sequence). The ends lost 1 base at V and 3 bases at J; junction bases unmatched: 9. CDR3 in amino acids: CASSLVHGLADYNEQFF. CDR3 coding DNA: TGTGCCAGCAGCTTAGTCCATGGGCTAGCGGACTACAATGAGCAGTTCTTC.

This clonotype was observed at least ten times. The V and J genes are TRBV10-3 and TRBJ1-1; possibly TRBD1 for D (5 bases). In germline, CDR1 is ENHRY, CDR2 SYGVKD. The CDR3 has 12 amino acids. V was cut by 5 bases and J by 4 bases, with 8 bases left in between. Here the CDR3 reads CAISPGTTEAFF. For the CDR3, the DNA is TGTGCCATCAGTCCCGGGACCACTGAAGCTTTCTTT.

In DNA, the CDR3 is TGTGCCAGCAGCCGGGGACTAGCGCTGAGTGTTCGTGCAGATACGCAGTATTTT. Protein: CASSRGLALSVRADTQYF. This chain connects TRBV27 to TRBJ2-3; 10 positions agree with TRBD2. Germline loops: CDR1 MNHEY, CDR2 SMNVEV (reference sequence). CDR3 length: 18 amino acids. The V gene end was trimmed by 6 bases and the J gene end by 4 bases; junction bases not matched to a gene: 16.

This clonotype was picked up many times. The chain is built from TRBV27 and TRBJ2-7; 10 bases match TRBD2. Germline loops: CDR1 MNHEY, CDR2 SMNVEV (reference sequence). The CDR3 runs 15 residues. The junction had 4 bases not matched to a gene; V was cut back by 0 bases and J by 5 bases. CDR3 bases: TGTGCCAGCAGTTTATCAGCGGGAGGGTTCCACGAGCAGTACTTC. Its protein product is CASSLSAGGFHEQYF.

The chain joins TRBV3-1 to TRBJ2-5; D is possibly TRBD2 (6 bases). Germline CDR1 is LGHDT and CDR2 is YNNKEL (reference sequence). V gave up 4 bases and J gave up 7 bases, with 22 bases separating them. The CDR3 runs 16 residues. The chain's CDR3 is CASSRRVGRLVGTQYF. CDR3 nucleotide sequence: TGTGCCAGCAGCCGGAGAGTGGGTAGACTAGTCGGGACCCAGTACTTC.

The chain is built from TRBV10-3 and TRBJ2-3, with TRBD2 matching over 7 bases. Germline trimming cut 3 bases from V and 3 bases from J; bases unmatched to any gene: 6. CDR1 and CDR2 (germline): ENHRY, SYGVKD. The CDR3 has 15 residues. CDR3 region: CAISDPRENTDTQYF. CDR3 in DNA: TGTGCCATCAGTGATCCGCGGGAGAATACAGATACGCAGTATTTT.

The chain carries TRBV19 and TRBJ2-7, with a tentative D call TRBD1 (6 bases). Trimming shortened V by 10 bases and J by 3 bases, and 19 bases separated the two germline ends. The CDR3 covers 14 residues. Germline CDR1 and CDR2: LNHDA and SQIVND (reference sequence). The CDR3 bases are TGTGCCACTGAACGCGACAGGAGCCGCTACGAGCAGTACTTC. It encodes CATERDRSRYEQYF.

This clonotype was seen more than once but under ten times. J is TRBJ2-2 and V is TRBV19, with D perhaps TRBD2 (6 bases). This CDR3 comprises 15 residues. Trimming pared 2 bases from V and 4 bases from J, leaving 11 bases between. CDR1 and CDR2 (germline): LNHDA, SQIVND (reference sequence). The DNA for the CDR3 is TGTGCCAGTAGTATATCCGGGGGTAGCACCGGGGAGCTGTTTTTT. Its translation: CASSISGGSTGELFF.

A note on this clonotype: A much larger clone sits a single nucleotide away, making a read error possible. The gene calls are TRBV7-2 and TRBJ2-5; D unresolved. The CDR3 has 15 residues. Germline V gene lookup returns CDR1 SGHTA and CDR2 FQGNSA. With 1 base removed from V and 4 bases from J, the gap between germline ends came to 13 bases. Written as DNA, the CDR3 is TGTGCCAGCAGCTTAGGTCCCGGAAGACGAGAGACCCAGTACTTC. Amino acids: CASSLGPGRRETQYF.

This clonotype has ten or more counts. V usage is TRBV28 and J usage is TRBJ2-7, with 13 nucleotides matching TRBD2. This CDR3 spans 17 amino acids. The V segment lost 3 bases and the J segment 3 bases; nucleotides outside the gene matches: 8. Germline V gives CDR1 MDHEN, CDR2 SYDVKM. The CDR3 DNA is TGTGCCAGCAGTTTGTCCCCCGGGACTAGCGGGGACTACGAGCAGTACTTC. It codes for CASSLSPGTSGDYEQYF.

In its sample, this clonotype was seen many times. The chain is built from TRBV20-1 and TRBJ1-4, with a tentative D call TRBD1 (5 bases). The CDR3 covers 13 residues. Germline loops: CDR1 DFQATT, CDR2 SNEGSKA (reference sequence). Trimming took off 2 bases at V and 6 bases at J, with 10 bases between the two ends. Here the CDR3 reads CSARQGKDEKLFF. In nucleotides, the CDR3 is TGCAGTGCTAGACAGGGAAAAGATGAAAAACTGTTTTTT.

This clonotype was detected only a few times. The chain combines TRBV5-1 with TRBJ1-1; TRBD1 agrees at 8 bases. Germline V gene sequence: CDR1 SGHRS, CDR2 YFSETQ. The CDR3 has 16 amino acids. Trimming removed 4 bases from V and 10 bases from J; junction bases left unmatched: 18. The CDR3 coding sequence is TGCGCCAGCAGCAAAGGGGGGCTTACAGGGGGTTTGGGAGCTTTCTTT. Protein product: CASSKGGLTGGLGAFF.

This chain joins TRBV5-1 and TRBJ1-2; a weak D match, TRBD1 (5 bases). Germline V gene sequence: CDR1 SGHRS, CDR2 YFSETQ. Between the trimmed V and J ends, which lost 5 bases and 0 bases, there was a span of 17 bases. This CDR3 is 16 amino acids long. The chain's CDR3 is CASRKGWSASNYGYTF. The CDR3 DNA reads TGCGCCAGCAGAAAGGGGTGGTCAGCTTCTAACTATGGCTACACCTTC.